The entry that follows covers one T cell receptor (beta chain) sequence. Profiling relied on immunoSEQ multiplex PCR, and the TCRdb table lists in-frame clones only, not all of them. The repertoire holds some 490,000 clones, around nine tenths seen once, with 8% to 9.5% in the top ten. Germline lookup yields CDR1 SGHRS and CDR2 YFSETQ. CDR3 length: 14 residues. V lost 1 base and J 7 bases, leaving 11 bases between the germline ends. The data derive from a study of blood T cell repertoires in COVID-19. Looking at the study overall: PBMCs, B-cell-depleted T cells, or T cells provided the cDNA or gDNA that made up the material.

The sequence derives from a woman aged 55-75 years who had recovered from COVID-19. Sequences were obtained from PBMCs or T cells enriched from blood (not recorded which). The chain employs TRBV5-1 and TRBJ1-4; D ambiguous. This CDR3 is CASSLIGVGEKLFF. The CDR3 DNA reads TGCGCCAGCAGCTTGATCGGGGTGGGTGAAAAACTGTTTTTT.